This note documents a single TCR beta chain sequence. Its ends do not fully match the called genes, so a read error is possible. The germline V gene encodes CDR1 MGHRA and CDR2 YSYEKL. The CDR3 is made up of 15 amino acids. These data come from a study of blood T cell repertoires in COVID-19. Overall study: Recovered status in Cohort 3 required two negative PCRs, clearance, or symptom resolution.

Original processing methods: Estimated nucleated cell counts came from reference gene primer amplification. Here immunoSEQ multiplex PCR was the method, and the copy in TCRdb shows in-frame clones only, minus some. V and J calls and clone size are copied from that table; D and trimming were computed from the DNA. Here the sample spans over 200,000 clones, approximately 87% being singletons. Sequencing was performed on PBMCs or T cells enriched from blood (not recorded which). The sequence was collected from a woman aged 45-65 years in a cohort exposed to, infected with or recovered from COVID-19 (not recorded which). The chain links TRBV4-1 to TRBJ1-2, with a possible D match to TRBD1 (6 bases). The CDR3 spells CASSQSTGKEGVEFF. The CDR3 DNA is TGCGCCAGCAGCCAATCAACAGGAAAAGAGGGGGTAGAGTTCTTC.